These 5 T cell receptor beta chains came from one sample sequenced in a study of blood T cell repertoires in COVID-19. Sequencing was performed with immunoSEQ multiplex PCR; in TCRdb, only in-frame clones are kept and a portion is missing. The sample gives a few hundred thousand clones, 75% to 90% of which show up once; less than 2.5% is in the top ten. What was sequenced was peripheral blood. These receptors were obtained from a man between 18 and 29 years old with active or convalescent COVID-19.

The chain couples TRBV5-4 to TRBJ2-7; TRBD1 matches at 8 bases. J lost 2 bases, V lost 4 bases, and 5 bases had no gene match. The length of the CDR3 is 14 residues. Germline CDR1 is SGHNT and CDR2 is YYREEE (reference sequence). The DNA of the CDR3 is TGTGCCAGCAGCGAGGGACAGGAACCCTACGAGCAGTACTTC. Protein sequence: CASSEGQEPYEQYF. The entire variable domain, with the rest obtained from reference TRBV5-4 and TRBJ2-7, is as follows: ETGVTQSPTHLIKTRGQQVTLRCSSQSGHNTVSWYQQALGQGPQFIFQYYREEENGRGNFPPRFSGLQFPNYSSELNVNALELDDSALYLCASSEGQEPYEQYFGPGTRLTVT.

This clone appeared a single time. The CDR3 nucleotides are TGTGCCAGCAGCTTAGCGGTAACCAGCGGTGAGACCCAGTACTTC. It specifies CASSLAVTSGETQYF. V usage is TRBV7-2 and J usage is TRBJ2-5, with D possibly TRBD2 on 5 matching bases. Germline CDR1 reads SGHTA; CDR2 reads FQGNSA. The CDR3 consists of 15 residues. V was pared by 0 bases and J by 5 bases, with 13 bases between.

The chain has TRBV5-1 and TRBJ2-7, with D perhaps matching TRBD1 (6 bases). The CDR3 sequence is 13 residues long. V was shortened by 4 bases and J by 3 bases, with 11 bases between the two germline ends. CDR1 is SGHRS, CDR2 YFSETQ, per germline. CDR3 in DNA: TGCGCCAGCAGCGGGGGACACTTCTACGAGCAGTACTTC. It yields the protein CASSGGHFYEQYF.

This rearrangement joins TRBV4-1 to TRBJ1-2, with D tentatively TRBD1 (5 bases). This CDR3 contains 16 residues. The V end lost 4 bases, the J end lost 6 bases, and 21 bases lay between the germline ends. Germline V lookup: CDR1 MGHRA, CDR2 YSYEKL. Here the CDR3 DNA reads TGCGCCAGCAGCCCCATGCAGGGTGGGGTCTACCATGGCTACACCTTC. Translated, it gives CASSPMQGGVYHGYTF.

The chain joins TRBV4-1 to TRBJ2-7, with 7 bases lining up with TRBD1. The V gene's germline CDR1 is MGHRA and CDR2 YSYEKL. V lost 1 base and J lost 6; bases outside the gene matches: 6. The CDR3 sequence is 14 residues long. The CDR3 nucleotides read TGCGCCAGCAGCCAAGGAGACAGGGTACTCGAGCAGTACTTC. Its translation: CASSQGDRVLEQYF.